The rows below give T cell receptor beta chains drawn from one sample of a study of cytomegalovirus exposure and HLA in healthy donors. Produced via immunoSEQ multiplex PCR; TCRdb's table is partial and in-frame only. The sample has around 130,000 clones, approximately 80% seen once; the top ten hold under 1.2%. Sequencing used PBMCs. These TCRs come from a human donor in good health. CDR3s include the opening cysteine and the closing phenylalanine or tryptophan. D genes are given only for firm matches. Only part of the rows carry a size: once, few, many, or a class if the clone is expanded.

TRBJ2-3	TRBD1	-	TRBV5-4	TGTGCCAGCAGCCCTGCAACACAGGGGGGTTTAGATACGCAGTATTTT	CASSPATQGGLDTQYF
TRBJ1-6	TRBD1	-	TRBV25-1	TGTGCCAGCAGTGTTTTACAGGGGGCAGAGGCCCTCCACTTT	CASSVLQGAEALHF
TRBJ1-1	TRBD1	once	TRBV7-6	TGTGCCAGCAGGTTTTCCCTCACAGGGGATGGCACTGAAGCTTTCTTT	CASRFSLTGDGTEAFF
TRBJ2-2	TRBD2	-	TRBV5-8	TGTGCCAGCAGCAGCCGGGACTATAACACCGGGGAGCTGTTTTTT	CASSSRDYNTGELFF
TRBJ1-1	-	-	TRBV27	TGTGCCAGCAGAACGCGGGGGGGGGACACTGAAGCTTTCTTT	CASRTRGGDTEAFF
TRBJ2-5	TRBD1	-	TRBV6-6	TGTGCCAGCAGCCCCCGGGACAGCCGGGTAAGAGAGACCCAGTACTTC	CASSPRDSRVRETQYF
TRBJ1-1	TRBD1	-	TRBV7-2	TGTGCCAGCAGCCCCGGGACAGGGGGAAACACTGAAGCTTTCTTT	CASSPGTGGNTEAFF
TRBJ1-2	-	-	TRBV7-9	TGTGCCAGCAGCTCACCTCCTCGGGACTATGGCTACACCTTC	CASSSPPRDYGYTF
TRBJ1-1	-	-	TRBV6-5	TGTGCCAGCAGTTACGGGTCGGGGTTGAACACTGAAGCTTTCTTT	CASSYGSGLNTEAFF
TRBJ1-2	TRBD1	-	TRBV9	TGTGCCAGCAGAGAGACAGGGTCACAAGGCTACACCTTC	CASRETGSQGYTF
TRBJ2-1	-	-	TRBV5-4	TGTGCCAGCAACCGCGCCGGGAGCTCCTACAATGAGCAGTTCTTC	CASNRAGSSYNEQFF